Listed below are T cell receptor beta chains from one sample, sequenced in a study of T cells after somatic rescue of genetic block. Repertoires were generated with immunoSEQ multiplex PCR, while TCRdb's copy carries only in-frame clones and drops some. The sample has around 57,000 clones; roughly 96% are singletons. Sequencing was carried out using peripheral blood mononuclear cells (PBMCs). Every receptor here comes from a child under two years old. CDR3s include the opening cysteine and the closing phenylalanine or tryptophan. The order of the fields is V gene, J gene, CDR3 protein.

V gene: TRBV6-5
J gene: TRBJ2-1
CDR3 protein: CASRGGSRPYNEQFF

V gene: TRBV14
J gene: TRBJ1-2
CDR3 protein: CASSRQGYGYTF

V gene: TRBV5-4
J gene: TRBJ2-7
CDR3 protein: CASSSREGYEQYF

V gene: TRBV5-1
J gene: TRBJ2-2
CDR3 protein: CASSWGGLNTGELFF

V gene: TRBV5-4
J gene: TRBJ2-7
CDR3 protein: CASSRDRVHEQYF

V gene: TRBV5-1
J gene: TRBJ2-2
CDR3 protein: CASSLAPNPNTGELFF

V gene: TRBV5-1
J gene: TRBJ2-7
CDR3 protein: CASSGSLDRVYF

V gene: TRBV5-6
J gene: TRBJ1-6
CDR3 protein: CASSMTGTGYNSPLHF

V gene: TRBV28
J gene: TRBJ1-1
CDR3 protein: CASSYRATEAFF

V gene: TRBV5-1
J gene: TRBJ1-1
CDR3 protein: CASSLLSSGENTEAFF

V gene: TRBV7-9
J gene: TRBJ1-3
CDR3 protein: CASSWGAGNTIYF

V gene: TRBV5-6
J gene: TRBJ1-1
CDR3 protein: CASSSYRGGMNTEAFF

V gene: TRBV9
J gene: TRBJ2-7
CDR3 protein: CASSPQTILGTEQYF

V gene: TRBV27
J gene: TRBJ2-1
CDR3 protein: CASSLQADNEQFF

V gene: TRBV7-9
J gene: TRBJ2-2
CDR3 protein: CASSSGRANTGELFF

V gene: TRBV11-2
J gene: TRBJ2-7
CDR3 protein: CASSPLAGGTYEQYF

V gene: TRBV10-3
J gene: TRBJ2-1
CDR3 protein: CAITGEGNNEQFF

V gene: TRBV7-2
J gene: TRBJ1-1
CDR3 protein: CASSLSSGNEAFF

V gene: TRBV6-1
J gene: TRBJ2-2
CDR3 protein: CASRELAGGDTGELFF

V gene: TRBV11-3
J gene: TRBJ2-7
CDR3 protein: CASSFRETPSYEQYF

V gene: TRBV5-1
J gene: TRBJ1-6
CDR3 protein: CASSSGDRNSPLHF

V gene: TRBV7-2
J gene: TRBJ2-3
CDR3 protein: CASSEGGPYTDTQYF

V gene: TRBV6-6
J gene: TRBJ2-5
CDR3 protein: CASSWTGETQYF

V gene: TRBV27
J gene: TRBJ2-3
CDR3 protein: CASSLLAGEDTQYF

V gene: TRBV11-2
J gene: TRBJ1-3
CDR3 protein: CASSTGQGNTIYF

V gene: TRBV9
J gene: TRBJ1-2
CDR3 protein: CASSVATGRYGYTF

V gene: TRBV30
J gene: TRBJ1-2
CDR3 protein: CAWRGRDRAPNYGYTF

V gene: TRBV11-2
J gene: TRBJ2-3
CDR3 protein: CASSFRGGRDTQYF

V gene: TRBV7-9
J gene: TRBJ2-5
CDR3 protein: CASSPGLAEARETQYF

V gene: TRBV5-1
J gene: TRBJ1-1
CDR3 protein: CASSLTGTGGRTEAFF

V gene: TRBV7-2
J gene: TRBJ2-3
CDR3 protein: CASSFTRTDTQYF

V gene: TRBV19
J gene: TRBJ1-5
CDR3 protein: CASSMDRGNQPQHF

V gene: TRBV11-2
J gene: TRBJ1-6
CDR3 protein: CASSFRGSYNSPLHF

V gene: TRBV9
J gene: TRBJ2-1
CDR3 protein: CASSVISGTYNEQFF